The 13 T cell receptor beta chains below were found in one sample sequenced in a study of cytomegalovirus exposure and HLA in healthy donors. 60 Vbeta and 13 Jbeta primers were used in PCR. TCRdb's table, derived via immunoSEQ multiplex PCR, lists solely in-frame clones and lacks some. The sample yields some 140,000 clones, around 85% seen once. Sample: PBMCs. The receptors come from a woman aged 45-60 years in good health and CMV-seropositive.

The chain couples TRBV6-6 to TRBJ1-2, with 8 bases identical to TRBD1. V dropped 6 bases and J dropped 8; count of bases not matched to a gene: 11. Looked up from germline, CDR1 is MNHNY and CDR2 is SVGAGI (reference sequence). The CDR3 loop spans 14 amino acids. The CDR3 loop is CASRIQGEGKGYTF. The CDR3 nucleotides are TGTGCCAGCAGGATACAGGGGGAAGGGAAGGGCTACACCTTC.

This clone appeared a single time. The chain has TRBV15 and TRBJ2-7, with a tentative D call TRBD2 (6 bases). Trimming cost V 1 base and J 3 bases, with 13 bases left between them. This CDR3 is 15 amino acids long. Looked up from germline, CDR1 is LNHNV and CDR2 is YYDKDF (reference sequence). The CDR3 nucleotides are TGTGCCACCAGCAGAGTCCCGGAGGGAGTCTACGAGCAGTACTTC. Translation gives CATSRVPEGVYEQYF.

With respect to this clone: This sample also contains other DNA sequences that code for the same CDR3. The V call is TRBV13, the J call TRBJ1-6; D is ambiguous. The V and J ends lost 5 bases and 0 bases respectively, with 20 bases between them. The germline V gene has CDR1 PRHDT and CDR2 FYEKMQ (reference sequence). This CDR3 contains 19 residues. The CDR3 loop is CASSGGPAGSSSYNSPLHF. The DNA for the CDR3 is TGTGCCAGCAGCGGAGGACCCGCCGGTTCTAGCTCCTATAATTCACCCCTCCACTTT.

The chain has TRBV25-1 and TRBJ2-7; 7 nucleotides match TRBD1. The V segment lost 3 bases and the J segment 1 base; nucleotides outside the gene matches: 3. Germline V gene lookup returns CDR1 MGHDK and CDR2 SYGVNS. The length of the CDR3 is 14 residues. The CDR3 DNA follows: TGTGCCAGCAGTGAGACGGACAGGTCCTACGAGCAGTACTTC. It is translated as CASSETDRSYEQYF.

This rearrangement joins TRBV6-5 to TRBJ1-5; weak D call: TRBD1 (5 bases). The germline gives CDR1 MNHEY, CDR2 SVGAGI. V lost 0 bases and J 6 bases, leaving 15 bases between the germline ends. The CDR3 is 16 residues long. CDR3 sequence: CASSYSKGSGGQPQHF. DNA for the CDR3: TGTGCCAGCAGTTACTCGAAAGGGTCCGGGGGTCAGCCCCAGCATTTT.

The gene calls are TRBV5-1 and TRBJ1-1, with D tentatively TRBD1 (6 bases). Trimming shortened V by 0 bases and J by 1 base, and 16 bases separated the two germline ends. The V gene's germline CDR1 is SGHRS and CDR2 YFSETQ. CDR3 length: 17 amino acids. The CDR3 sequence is CASSLVYMGQENTEAFF. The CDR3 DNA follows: TGCGCCAGCAGCTTGGTCTACATGGGACAAGAGAACACTGAAGCTTTCTTT.

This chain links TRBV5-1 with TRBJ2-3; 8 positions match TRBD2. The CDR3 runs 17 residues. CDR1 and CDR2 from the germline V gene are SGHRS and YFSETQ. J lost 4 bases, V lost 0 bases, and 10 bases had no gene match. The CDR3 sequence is CASSLAVGGGRADTQYF. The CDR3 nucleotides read TGCGCCAGCAGCTTGGCCGTCGGGGGGGGCCGGGCAGATACGCAGTATTTT. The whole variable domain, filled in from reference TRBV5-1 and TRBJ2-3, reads KAGVTQTPRYLIKTRGQQVTLSCSPISGHRSVSWYQQTPGQGLQFLFEYFSETQRNKGNFPGRFSGRQFSNSRSEMNVSTLELGDSALYLCASSLAVGGGRADTQYFGPGTRLTVL.

The CDR3 DNA follows: TGTGCCAGCAGCCAAGCCAGGGGGGCTGGCTACACCTTC. Encoded protein: CASSQARGAGYTF. This chain uses TRBV14 with TRBJ1-2; 7 bases are shared with TRBD1. Per germline, CDR1 SGHDN and CDR2 FVKESK. Unmatched junction bases numbered 3, after V lost 1 base and J lost 7 bases. The CDR3 extends over 13 amino acids.

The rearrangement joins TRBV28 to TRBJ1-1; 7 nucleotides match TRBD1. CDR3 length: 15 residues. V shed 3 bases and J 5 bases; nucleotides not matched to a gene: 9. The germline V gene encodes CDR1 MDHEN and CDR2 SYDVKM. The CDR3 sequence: CASSLTGIIQTEAFF. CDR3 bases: TGTGCCAGCAGTTTGACAGGGATCATTCAGACTGAAGCTTTCTTT.

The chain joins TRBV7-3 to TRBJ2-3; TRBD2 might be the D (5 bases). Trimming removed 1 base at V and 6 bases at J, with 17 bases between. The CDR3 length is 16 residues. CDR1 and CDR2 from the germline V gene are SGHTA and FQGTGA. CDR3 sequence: CASSLSGRSILDTQYF. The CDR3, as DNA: TGTGCCAGCAGCTTAAGTGGGAGATCAATACTGGATACGCAGTATTTT.

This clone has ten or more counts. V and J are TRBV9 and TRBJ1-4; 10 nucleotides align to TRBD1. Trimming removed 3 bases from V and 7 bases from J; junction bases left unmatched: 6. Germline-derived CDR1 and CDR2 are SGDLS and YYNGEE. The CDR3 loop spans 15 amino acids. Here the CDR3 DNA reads TGTGCCAGCAGCGCGACAGGGGGCACTTTTGAAAAACTGTTTTTT. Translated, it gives CASSATGGTFEKLFF.

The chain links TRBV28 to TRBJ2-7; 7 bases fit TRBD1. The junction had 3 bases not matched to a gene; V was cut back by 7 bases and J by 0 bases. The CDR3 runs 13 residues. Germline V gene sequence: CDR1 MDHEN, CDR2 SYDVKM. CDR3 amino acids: CASKQGFSYEQYF. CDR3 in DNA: TGTGCCAGCAAACAGGGGTTCTCCTACGAGCAGTACTTC. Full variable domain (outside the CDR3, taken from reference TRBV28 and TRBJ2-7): DVKVTQSSRYLVKRTGEKVFLECVQDMDHENMFWYRQDPGLGLRLIYFSYDVKMKEKGDIPEGYSVSREKKERFSLILESASTNQTSMYLCASKQGFSYEQYFGPGTRLTVT.

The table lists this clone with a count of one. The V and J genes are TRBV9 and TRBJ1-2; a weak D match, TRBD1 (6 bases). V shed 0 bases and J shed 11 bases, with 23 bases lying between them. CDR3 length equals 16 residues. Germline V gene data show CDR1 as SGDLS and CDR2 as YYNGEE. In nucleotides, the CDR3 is TGTGCCAGCAGCGTAGAGGGGGAACAGGGCGAAGAAGGTTACACCTTC. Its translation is CASSVEGEQGEEGYTF.